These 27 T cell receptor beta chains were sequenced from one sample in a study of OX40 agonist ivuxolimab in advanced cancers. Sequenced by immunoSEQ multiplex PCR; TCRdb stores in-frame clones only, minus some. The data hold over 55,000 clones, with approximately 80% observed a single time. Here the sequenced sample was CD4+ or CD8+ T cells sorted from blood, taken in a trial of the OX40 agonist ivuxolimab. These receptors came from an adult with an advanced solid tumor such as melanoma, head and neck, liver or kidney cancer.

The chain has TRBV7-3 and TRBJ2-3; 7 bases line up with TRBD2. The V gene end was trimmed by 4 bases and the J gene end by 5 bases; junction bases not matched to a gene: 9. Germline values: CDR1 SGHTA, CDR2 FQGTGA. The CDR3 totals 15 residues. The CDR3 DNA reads TGTGCCAGCAGCTCCCGGGGAGGGGCGGGAGATACGCAGTATTTT. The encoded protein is CASSSRGGAGDTQYF.

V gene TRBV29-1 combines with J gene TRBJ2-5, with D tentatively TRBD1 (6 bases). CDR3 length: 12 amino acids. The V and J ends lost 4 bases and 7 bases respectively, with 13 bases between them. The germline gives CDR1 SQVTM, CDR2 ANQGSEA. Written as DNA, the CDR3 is TGCAGCGTTGTGAGGGGGTTGGGGACCCAGTACTTC. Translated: CSVVRGLGTQYF.

The CDR3 coding sequence is TGTGCCACCAGCAGAGAACGTCCAGGGGCCAGGGTCTATGGCTACACCTTC. This translates into CATSRERPGARVYGYTF. The chain uses TRBV15 and TRBJ1-2, with a tentative D call TRBD1 (6 bases). The CDR3 spans 17 residues. Germline lookup yields CDR1 LNHNV and CDR2 YYDKDF (reference sequence). V lost 0 bases, J lost 4 bases, and 18 bases lay in between.

As DNA, the CDR3 is TGTGCCAGTAGTATGCAACAGGGGGGCGGAGAGACCCAGTACTTC. This codes for CASSMQQGGGETQYF. The chain uses TRBV19 and TRBJ2-5; 8 bases line up with TRBD1. This CDR3 has 15 residues. Germline CDR1 reads LNHDA; CDR2 reads SQIVND (reference sequence). The junction had 7 bases not matched to a gene; V was cut back by 3 bases and J by 4 bases.

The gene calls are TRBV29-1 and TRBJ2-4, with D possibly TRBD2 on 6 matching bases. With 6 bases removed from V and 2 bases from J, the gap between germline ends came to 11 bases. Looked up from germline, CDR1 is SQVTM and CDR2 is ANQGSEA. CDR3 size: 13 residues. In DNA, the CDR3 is TGCAGCGTCGGGGGATTAACCAAAAACATTCAGTACTTC. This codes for CSVGGLTKNIQYF.

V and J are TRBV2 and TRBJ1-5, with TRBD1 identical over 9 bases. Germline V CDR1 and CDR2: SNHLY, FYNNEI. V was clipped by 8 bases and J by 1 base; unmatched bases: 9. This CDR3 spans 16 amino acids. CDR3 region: CASGFNRGLSNQPQHF. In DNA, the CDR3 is TGTGCCAGCGGTTTCAACAGGGGGCTGAGCAATCAGCCCCAGCATTTT.

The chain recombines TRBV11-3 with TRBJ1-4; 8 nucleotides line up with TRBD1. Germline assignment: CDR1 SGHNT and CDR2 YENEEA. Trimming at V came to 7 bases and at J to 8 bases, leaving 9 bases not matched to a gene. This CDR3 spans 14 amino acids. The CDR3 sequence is CASTIDRGWEKLFF. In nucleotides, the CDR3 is TGTGCCAGCACCATCGACAGGGGTTGGGAAAAACTGTTTTTT.

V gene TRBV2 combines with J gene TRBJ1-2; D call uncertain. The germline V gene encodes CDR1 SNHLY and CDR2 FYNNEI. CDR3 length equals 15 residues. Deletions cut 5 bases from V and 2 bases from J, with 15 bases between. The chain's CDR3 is CASSPRMDGNYGYTF. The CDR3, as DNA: TGTGCCAGCAGTCCGAGGATGGACGGGAACTATGGCTACACCTTC.

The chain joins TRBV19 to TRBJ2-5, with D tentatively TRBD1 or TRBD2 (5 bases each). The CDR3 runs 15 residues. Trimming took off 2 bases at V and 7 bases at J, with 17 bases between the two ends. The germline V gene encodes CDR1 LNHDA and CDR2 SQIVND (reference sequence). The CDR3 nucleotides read TGTGCCAGTAGTATACCCGGGACCGACGCCGGGACCCAGTACTTC. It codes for CASSIPGTDAGTQYF.

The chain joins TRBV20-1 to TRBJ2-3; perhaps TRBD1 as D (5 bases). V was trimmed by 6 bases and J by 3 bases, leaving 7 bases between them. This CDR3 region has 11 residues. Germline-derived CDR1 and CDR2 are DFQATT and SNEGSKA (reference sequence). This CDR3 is CSAGDTDTQYF. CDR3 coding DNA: TGCAGTGCAGGGGATACAGATACGCAGTATTTT.

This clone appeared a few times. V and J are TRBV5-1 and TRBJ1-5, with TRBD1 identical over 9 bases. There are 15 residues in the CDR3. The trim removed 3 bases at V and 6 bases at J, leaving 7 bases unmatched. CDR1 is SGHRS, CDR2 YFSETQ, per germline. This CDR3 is CASSSGTGPGQPQHF. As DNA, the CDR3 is TGCGCCAGCAGCTCCGGGACAGGGCCCGGTCAGCCCCAGCATTTT.

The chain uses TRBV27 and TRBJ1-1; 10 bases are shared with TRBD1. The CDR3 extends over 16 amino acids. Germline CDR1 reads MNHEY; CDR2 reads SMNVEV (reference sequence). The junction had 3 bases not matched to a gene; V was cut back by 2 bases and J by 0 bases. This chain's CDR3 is CASSLKTGGMNTEAFF. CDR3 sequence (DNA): TGTGCCAGCAGTTTAAAGACAGGGGGCATGAACACTGAAGCTTTCTTT.

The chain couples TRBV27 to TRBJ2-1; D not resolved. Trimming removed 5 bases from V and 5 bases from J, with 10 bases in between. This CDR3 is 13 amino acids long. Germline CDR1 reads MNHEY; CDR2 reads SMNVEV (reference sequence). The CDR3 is CASSLGRNNEQFF. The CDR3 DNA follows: TGTGCCAGCAGTCTAGGTCGCAACAATGAGCAGTTCTTC.

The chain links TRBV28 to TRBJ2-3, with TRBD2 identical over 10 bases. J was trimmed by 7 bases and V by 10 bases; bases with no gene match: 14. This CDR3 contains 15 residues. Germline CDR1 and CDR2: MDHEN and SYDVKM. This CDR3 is CATSGGASSRNTQYF. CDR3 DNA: TGTGCCACCAGCGGGGGGGCTTCCTCGAGGAATACGCAGTATTTT.

The CDR3 region has the DNA TGTGCCAGCAGGGCAAATTCAGATGAGCAGTTCTTC. Encoded protein: CASRANSDEQFF. The chain joins TRBV2 to TRBJ2-1; D remains ambiguous. Trimming stripped 6 bases from V and 8 bases from J, with 11 bases between. CDR1 is SNHLY, CDR2 FYNNEI, per germline. The CDR3 covers 12 residues.

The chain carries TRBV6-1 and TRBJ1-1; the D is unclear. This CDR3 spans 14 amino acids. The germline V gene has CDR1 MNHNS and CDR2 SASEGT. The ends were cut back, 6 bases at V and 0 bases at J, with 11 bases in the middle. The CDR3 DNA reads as TGTGCCAGCAGCTTGGGCCAACTGAACACTGAAGCTTTCTTT. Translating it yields CASSLGQLNTEAFF.

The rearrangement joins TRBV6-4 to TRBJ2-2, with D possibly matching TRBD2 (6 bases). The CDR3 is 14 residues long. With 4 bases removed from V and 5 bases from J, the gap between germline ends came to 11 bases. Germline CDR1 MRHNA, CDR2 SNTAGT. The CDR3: CASSAGAGTGELFF. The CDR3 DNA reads TGTGCCAGCAGTGCCGGGGCGGGAACCGGGGAGCTGTTTTTT.

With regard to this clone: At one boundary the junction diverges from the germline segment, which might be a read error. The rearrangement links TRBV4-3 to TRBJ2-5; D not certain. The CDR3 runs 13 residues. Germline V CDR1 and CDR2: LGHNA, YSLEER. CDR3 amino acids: CASSQDRVETQHF. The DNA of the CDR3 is TGCGCCAGCAGCCAAGATCGGGTCGAGACCCAGCACTTC.

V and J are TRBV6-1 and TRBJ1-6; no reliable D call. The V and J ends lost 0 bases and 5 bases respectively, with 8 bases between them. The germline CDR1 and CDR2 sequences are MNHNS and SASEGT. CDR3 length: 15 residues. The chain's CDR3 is CASSEAPGNNSPLHF. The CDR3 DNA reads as TGTGCCAGCAGTGAAGCCCCCGGGAATAATTCACCCCTCCACTTT.

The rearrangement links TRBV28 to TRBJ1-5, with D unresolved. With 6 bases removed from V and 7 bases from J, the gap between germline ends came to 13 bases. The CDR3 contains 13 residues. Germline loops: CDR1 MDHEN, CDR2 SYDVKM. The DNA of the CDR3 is TGTGCCAGCAGCTCCGGGGTCTTCCAGCCCCAGCATTTT. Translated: CASSSGVFQPQHF.

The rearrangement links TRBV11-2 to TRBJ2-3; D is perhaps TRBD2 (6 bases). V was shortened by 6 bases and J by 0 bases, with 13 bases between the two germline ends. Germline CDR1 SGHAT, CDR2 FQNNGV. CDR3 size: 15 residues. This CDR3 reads CASSSWAGSTDTQYF. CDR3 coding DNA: TGTGCCAGCAGTAGTTGGGCGGGAAGCACAGATACGCAGTATTTT.

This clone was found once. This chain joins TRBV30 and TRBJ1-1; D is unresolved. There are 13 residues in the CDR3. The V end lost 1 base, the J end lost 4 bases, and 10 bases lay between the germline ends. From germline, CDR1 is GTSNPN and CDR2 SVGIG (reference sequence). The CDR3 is CAWSDPGITEAFF. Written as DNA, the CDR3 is TGTGCCTGGAGTGACCCCGGGATCACTGAAGCTTTCTTT.

CDR3 sequence reads: CAWSVGGGETQYF. The CDR3, as DNA: TGTGCCTGGAGTGTGGGGGGCGGAGAGACCCAGTACTTC. The chain links TRBV30 to TRBJ2-5; D could derive from TRBD1 or TRBD2 (6 bases each). The CDR3 sequence is 13 residues long. Trimming shortened V by 0 bases and J by 4 bases, and 9 bases separated the two germline ends. Germline lookup yields CDR1 GTSNPN and CDR2 SVGIG (reference sequence).

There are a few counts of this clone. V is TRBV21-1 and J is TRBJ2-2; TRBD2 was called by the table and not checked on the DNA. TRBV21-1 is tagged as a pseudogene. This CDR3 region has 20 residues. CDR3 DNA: TGTGCCAGCAGCAAAGTAGGCACTAGCGGGGGGCGATCGAACACCGGGGAGCTGTTTTTT. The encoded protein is CASSKVGTSGGRSNTGELFF.

CDR3 amino acids: CATSRAGGPNTEAFF. In nucleotides, the CDR3 is TGTGCCACCAGCAGAGCGGGGGGTCCCAACACTGAAGCTTTCTTT. The rearrangement joins TRBV15 to TRBJ1-1; a possible D gene is TRBD1 (5 bases). CDR3 length: 15 amino acids. V gave up 1 base and J gave up 2 bases, with 11 bases separating them. Looked up from germline, CDR1 is LNHNV and CDR2 is YYDKDF (reference sequence).

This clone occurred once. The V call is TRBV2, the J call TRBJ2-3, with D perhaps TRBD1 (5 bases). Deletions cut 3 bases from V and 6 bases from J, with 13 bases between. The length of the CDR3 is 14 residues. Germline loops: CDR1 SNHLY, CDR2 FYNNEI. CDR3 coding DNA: TGTGCCAGCAGTGAGCGAAGGGGTGGGGATACGCAGTATTTT. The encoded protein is CASSERRGGDTQYF. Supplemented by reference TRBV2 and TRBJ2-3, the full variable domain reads EPEVTQTPSHQVTQMGQEVILRCVPISNHLYFYWYRQILGQKVEFLVSFYNNEISEKSEIFDDQFSVERPDGSNFTLKIRSTKLEDSAMYFCASSERRGGDTQYFGPGTRLTVL.

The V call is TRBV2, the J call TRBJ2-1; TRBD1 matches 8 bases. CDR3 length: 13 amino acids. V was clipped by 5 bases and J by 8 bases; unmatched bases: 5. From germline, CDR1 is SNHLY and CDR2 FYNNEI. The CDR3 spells CASSQDRDDEQFF. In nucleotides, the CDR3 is TGTGCCAGCAGTCAGGACAGGGACGATGAGCAGTTCTTC.